The clone carrying this T cell receptor (beta chain) was seen a single time. Its antigen is undetermined. The sample is drawn from a study of blood T cells in healthy people across ages. Between the trimmed V and J ends, which lost 3 bases and 11 bases, there was a span of 13 bases. This CDR3 region has 12 residues. Looked up from germline, CDR1 is LNHNV and CDR2 is YYDKDF (reference sequence). The study, taken as a whole, reports: More naive CD4+ cells and higher diversity were found in long-lived than in aged donors. Older age coincided with a roughly linear decline in TCR beta diversity per million T cells.

Through a sample-barcoded 5' primer and a J-beta primer mix, a second PCR was run for roughly 7 to 12 cycles. A 12-random-nucleotide template-switch adaptor tagged each cDNA molecule. TCRdb independently ran MiXCR on the 5' RACE reads; one entry per CDR3 protein. The sample lists almost 1 million distinct CDR3 sequences; about 53% were seen once. Each sample used at least 7 million PBMCs. Sequencing input: blood. The chain carries TRBV15 and TRBJ1-1, with TRBD1 as a possible D gene (6 bases). The sequence derives from a woman aged 55-70 years in good health. CDR3: CATSRYRVDAFF. Here the CDR3 DNA reads TGTGCCACCAGCAGGTACAGGGTAGATGCTTTCTTT.